These 8 T cell receptor beta chains came from one sample sequenced in a study of cytomegalovirus exposure and HLA in healthy donors (dated 2017 in TCRdb). The method was the immunoSEQ multiplex PCR assay. A mixture of 60 forward primers for TCR Vbeta segments and 13 reverse primers for TCR Jbeta segments was used in the multiplex PCR. TCRdb carries this immuneACCESS record with in-frame sequences only. Its versions omit some clonotypes, under half of them owing to an unresolved V gene in the studies checked, with the rest unexplained. The sample profile shows fewer than 200,000 clones; approximately 82% of them were found once. About 1.3% of the sample belongs to the ten largest clones. The material sequenced was PBMCs. The source is a girl aged 2 to 10 in good health and CMV-seropositive.

This clone came up a few times. The J gene is TRBJ2-5, the V gene TRBV6-5; maybe TRBD1 (7 bases). CDR3 length: 15 residues. V gave up 5 bases and J gave up 5 bases, with 18 bases separating them. Germline lookup yields CDR1 MNHEY and CDR2 SVGAGI. The CDR3 region is CASSPVRGAMETQYF. DNA for the CDR3: TGTGCCAGCAGTCCGGTCAGGGGGGCTATGGAGACCCAGTACTTC.

This chain joins TRBV5-1 and TRBJ2-1; 11 positions match TRBD1. The CDR3 length is 14 residues. The junction had 3 bases not matched to a gene; V was cut back by 4 bases and J by 6 bases. Germline-derived CDR1 and CDR2 are SGHRS and YFSETQ. The CDR3 region has the DNA TGCGCCAGCAGCCCAGGGACAGGGGGCAATGAGCAGTTCTTC. Translating it yields CASSPGTGGNEQFF.

The V gene is TRBV11-1, the J gene TRBJ1-1; D is unresolved. This CDR3 contains 11 residues. CDR1 and CDR2 from the germline V gene are SGHAT and FQDESV (reference sequence). Trimming cost V 6 bases and J 6 bases, with 8 bases left between them. The CDR3 bases are TGTGCCAGCAGTCTCACTTCTGAAGCTTTCTTT. Amino acids: CASSLTSEAFF. Based on the CDR3 plus reference TRBV11-1 and TRBJ1-1, the full variable domain is EAEVAQSPRYKITEKSQAVAFWCDPISGHATLYWYRQILGQGPELLVQFQDESVVDDSQLPKDRFSAERLKGVDSTLKIQPAELGDSAMYLCASSLTSEAFFGQGTRLTVV.

This rearrangement joins TRBV7-3 to TRBJ2-2; 8 positions agree with TRBD2. In germline, CDR1 is SGHTA, CDR2 FQGTGA. CDR3 length: 16 amino acids. V was clipped by 3 bases and J by 0 bases; unmatched bases: 3. CDR3: CASSFNGGANTGELFF. The CDR3, as DNA: TGTGCCAGCAGCTTTAACGGGGGGGCGAACACCGGGGAGCTGTTTTTT.

The chain has TRBV25-1 and TRBJ1-1; no firm D call. Germline CDR1 MGHDK, CDR2 SYGVNS. Deletions cut 3 bases from V and 8 bases from J, with 7 bases between. The CDR3 has 11 residues. The CDR3 DNA reads TGTGCCAGCAGTGATTCGAGGGAAGCTTTCTTT. Protein product: CASSDSREAFF.

This clone was counted between two and nine times. The CDR3 region is CASSGAGQPQHF. The CDR3 nucleotides are TGTGCCAGCAGTGGGGCTGGTCAGCCCCAGCATTTT. V is TRBV6-5 and J is TRBJ1-5; maybe TRBD1 (5 bases). The CDR3 has 12 amino acids. The V gene lost 5 bases and the J gene lost 6 bases, with 8 bases spanning the gap. Germline V gene sequence: CDR1 MNHEY, CDR2 SVGAGI.

The rearrangement uses TRBV7-2 and TRBJ2-7; TRBD1 agrees at 8 bases. This CDR3 region has 16 residues. The germline V gene encodes CDR1 SGHTA and CDR2 FQGNSA. Germline trimming cut 4 bases from V and 3 bases from J; bases unmatched to any gene: 11. Here the CDR3 reads CASSSSLDRAYYEQYF. DNA for the CDR3: TGTGCCAGCAGCTCTTCCTTGGACAGGGCGTACTACGAGCAGTACTTC. The full variable domain, completed using reference TRBV7-2 and TRBJ2-7, is GAGVSQSPSNKVTEKGKDVELRCDPISGHTALYWYRQSLGQGLEFLIYFQGNSAPDKSGLPSDRFSAERTGGSVSTLTIQRTQQEDSAVYLCASSSSLDRAYYEQYFGPGTRLTVT.

The chain links TRBV21-1 to TRBJ1-1; the table names TRBD1, a call not compared with the DNA. TRBV21-1 is a pseudogene locus. The length of the CDR3 is 12 residues. The CDR3 DNA reads as TGTGCCAGTCTTTCTACAGGACCTGAAGCTTTCTTT. Its translation is CASLSTGPEAFF.